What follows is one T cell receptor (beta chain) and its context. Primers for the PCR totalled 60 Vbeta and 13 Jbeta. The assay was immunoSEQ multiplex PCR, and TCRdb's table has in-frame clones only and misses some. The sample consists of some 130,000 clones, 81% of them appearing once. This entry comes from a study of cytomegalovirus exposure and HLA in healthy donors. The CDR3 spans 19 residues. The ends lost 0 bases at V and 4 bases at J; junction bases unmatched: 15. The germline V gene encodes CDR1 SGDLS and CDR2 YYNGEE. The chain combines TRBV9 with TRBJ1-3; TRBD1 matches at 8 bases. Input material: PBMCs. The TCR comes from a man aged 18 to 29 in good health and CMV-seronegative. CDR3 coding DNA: TGTGCCAGCAGCGTAGCTAAAACAGGGGGACCCACATCCGGAAACACCATATATTTT. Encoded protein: CASSVAKTGGPTSGNTIYF.